These T cell receptor beta chains were read from a single sample in a study of neurological immune-mediated disorders. A single record per CDR3 protein comes from TCRdb applying MiXCR to the 5' RACE reads. The repertoire holds tens of thousands of distinct CDR3 sequences, with around a tenth as singletons. Sequencing was performed on PBMCs. All receptors come from a man aged 40-55 years in good health. CDR3s include the opening cysteine and the closing phenylalanine or tryptophan. A D gene is named only where the DNA matches it firmly. Only some rows state a clone size, as once, few, many or a class for expanded clones.

d_gene,j_gene,len,v_gene,abundance,CDR3nt,CDR3aa
NA,TRBJ2-1,13,TRBV5-6,many,TGTGCCAGCAGCTTCAAAGTATACAATGAGCAGTTCTTC,CASSFKVYNEQFF
TRBD1,TRBJ2-3,12,TRBV29-1,many,TGCAGCGGGGGACAGAGCACAGATACGCAGTATTTT,CSGGQSTDTQYF
NA,TRBJ2-7,11,TRBV28,many,TGTGCCAGCAGTCCGCACTACGAGCAGTACTTC,CASSPHYEQYF
TRBD1,TRBJ1-2,11,TRBV20-1,many,TGCAGTGGCGGACAGGGCGGAGGCTACACCTTC,CSGGQGGGYTF
NA,TRBJ1-5,13,TRBV6-2/TRBV6-3,many,TGTGCCAGCAGTTATCGGGGGAATCAGCCCCAGCATTTT,CASSYRGNQPQHF
NA,TRBJ1-2,13,TRBV7-2,many,TGTGCCAGCAGCTTAAACTACCAGTATGGCTACACCTTC,CASSLNYQYGYTF
TRBD1,TRBJ1-1,12,TRBV18,many,TGTGCCAGCTCCCAAGGGACAGCTGAAGCTTTCTTT,CASSQGTAEAFF
NA,TRBJ2-5,15,TRBV5-1,many,TGCGCCAGCAGCTTGGTGCCGGGGAAGGAAGAGACCCAGTACTTC,CASSLVPGKEETQYF
TRBD2,TRBJ2-1,12,TRBV2,NA,TGTGCCAGCATCGGGACTACGCATGAGCAGTTCTTC,CASIGTTHEQFF
TRBD2,TRBJ2-3,18,TRBV20-1,many,TGCAGTGCGGGAGTGTCTAGCGGGAGGGGAACGGGCACAGATACGCAGTATTTT,CSAGVSSGRGTGTDTQYF
TRBD1,TRBJ2-3,17,TRBV27,many,TGTGCCAGCAGTTTGCCGGAAGGGACAGGGGGCACAGATACGCAGTATTTT,CASSLPEGTGGTDTQYF
TRBD2,TRBJ2-3,17,TRBV5-1,many,TGCGCCAGCAGCCCCATGCCCGGACTAGCCTTTGCAGATACGCAGTATTTT,CASSPMPGLAFADTQYF
NA,TRBJ1-6,13,TRBV5-1,many,TGCGCCAGCAGAAGGGACTTCAATTCACCCCTCCACTTT,CASRRDFNSPLHF
NA,TRBJ2-3,13,TRBV6-2/TRBV6-3,many,TGTGCCAGCATTGAGGGGGGCACAGATACGCAGTATTTT,CASIEGGTDTQYF
TRBD2,TRBJ2-4,15,TRBV5-1,many,TGCGCCAGCAGCCGTAATGGGGAGGGCCGGGACATTCAGTACTTC,CASSRNGEGRDIQYF
NA,TRBJ2-1,14,TRBV7-9,many,TGTGCCAGCAGCTTAGGAGTCTACTACAATGAGCAGTTCTTC,CASSLGVYYNEQFF
TRBD1,TRBJ2-5,15,TRBV7-2,few,TGTGCCAGCAGCCGGGACAGGGGCCGGCAAGAGACCCAGTACTTC,CASSRDRGRQETQYF
TRBD1,TRBJ1-5,13,TRBV20-1,many,TGCAGTGTCTCAGACAGGGTCAATCAGCCCCAGCATTTT,CSVSDRVNQPQHF
TRBD2,TRBJ2-1,15,TRBV20-1,many,TGCAGTGCTAGAGGACTAGCGGGGGCCACCAATGAGCAGTTCTTC,CSARGLAGATNEQFF
NA,TRBJ1-5,14,TRBV12-3/TRBV12-4,many,TGTGCCAGCAGTTTAACAGGGCAAAACCAGCCCCAGCATTTT,CASSLTGQNQPQHF
NA,TRBJ2-3,17,TRBV19,NA,TGTGCCAGTAGGGGTTTCAGCGGCAAGGAGGTGGCAGATACGCAGTATTTT,CASRGFSGKEVADTQYF
TRBD2,TRBJ2-7,15,TRBV5-1,many,TGCGCCAGCAGCCTGACAGCGGGGGGGCGTGACGAGCAGTACTTC,CASSLTAGGRDEQYF
NA,TRBJ2-7,15,TRBV3-1,many,TGTGCCAGCAGCCAAGCTCTAAGCGGACCCTACGAGCAGTACTTC,CASSQALSGPYEQYF
NA,TRBJ1-2,15,TRBV7-2,many,TGTGCCAGCAGCTTCCTCCCGCCAGGGAGGTATGGCTACACCTTC,CASSFLPPGRYGYTF
NA,TRBJ2-7,11,TRBV2,few,TGTGCCAGCAGTGGTTTGTGGACAGAATACTTC,CASSGLWTEYF
NA,TRBJ2-5,11,TRBV2,NA,TGTGCCAGCAGTGACTTAGATACCCAGTACTTC,CASSDLDTQYF
NA,TRBJ1-6,15,TRBV10-3,many,TGTGCCATCAGTCTACAGGGACCATCTAATTCACCCCTCCACTTT,CAISLQGPSNSPLHF
TRBD1,TRBJ2-3,15,TRBV9,many,TGTGCCAGCAGCGTAGAAGGGACAGGCACAGATACGCAGTATTTT,CASSVEGTGTDTQYF
NA,TRBJ2-7,15,TRBV5-1,many,TGCGCCAGCAGCTTAATCAATGGTATGACCTACGAGCAGTACTTC,CASSLINGMTYEQYF
NA,TRBJ2-7,16,TRBV21-1,many,TGTGCCAGCACACCCCGGGACAGTAAATACTCCTACGAGCAGTACTTC,CASTPRDSKYSYEQYF
TRBD2,TRBJ2-5,15,TRBV12-3/TRBV12-4,NA,TGTGCCAGCGGTGAACTAGCGGGACTCCAAGAGACCCAGTACTTC,CASGELAGLQETQYF
NA,TRBJ2-1,12,TRBV7-9,many,TGTGCCAGCAGCTTAGCGCCAGAAGAGCAGTTCTTC,CASSLAPEEQFF
NA,TRBJ2-3,13,TRBV5-6,many,TGTGCCAGCAGCCCGCGCAGTAGGGATACGCAGTATTTT,CASSPRSRDTQYF
NA,TRBJ2-3,14,TRBV5-1,many,TGCGCCAGCAGCTTACTGACAGTCACAGATACGCAGTATTTT,CASSLLTVTDTQYF
NA,TRBJ2-4,15,TRBV20-1,many,TGCAGTGCTAAGGGCCCCCAGCTAGCCAAAAACATTCAGTACTTC,CSAKGPQLAKNIQYF
TRBD2,TRBJ2-3,16,TRBV7-2,many,TGTGCCAGCAGCGTGACTAGCGGGGGGGCCGTAGATACGCAGTATTTT,CASSVTSGGAVDTQYF
TRBD1,TRBJ1-6,14,TRBV12-3/TRBV12-4,many,TGTGCCAGCAGTTTATCAGGGGGTAATTCACCCCTCCACTTT,CASSLSGGNSPLHF
TRBD2,TRBJ2-7,14,TRBV3-1,many,TGTGCCAGCAGCCTGACTTGGACTAGTGTCGAGCAGTACTTC,CASSLTWTSVEQYF
NA,TRBJ2-3,12,TRBV6-2/TRBV6-3,NA,TGTGCCAGCGGGAGGACAGCAGATACGCAGTATTTT,CASGRTADTQYF
TRBD2,TRBJ2-2,22,TRBV6-6,many,TGTGCCAGCAGTTCCCCCGGGACTAGCGGGAACCCGCTCTTCTCGAACACCGGGGAGCTGTTTTTT,CASSSPGTSGNPLFSNTGELFF
NA,TRBJ2-5,17,TRBV5-1,many,TGCGCCAGCAGCTTGGGAGGCCGCCCAGGGAGTGGGGAGACCCAGTACTTC,CASSLGGRPGSGETQYF
NA,TRBJ1-4,12,TRBV11-2,many,TGTGCCAGCAGCTTACCACAGGAAAAACTGTTTTTT,CASSLPQEKLFF
TRBD2,TRBJ2-2,15,TRBV3-1,many,TGTGCCAGCAGCCGAGGACTAGCGGGAGTCGGGGAGCTGTTTTTT,CASSRGLAGVGELFF
TRBD1,TRBJ2-2,15,TRBV9,many,TGTGCCAGCAGCGTAGGGGACAGGAACACCGGGGAGCTGTTTTTT,CASSVGDRNTGELFF
TRBD1,TRBJ1-1,15,TRBV7-8,NA,TGTGCCAGCAGCACCGGGGACAGGGCAGACACTGAAGCTTTCTTT,CASSTGDRADTEAFF
TRBD2,TRBJ2-6,17,TRBV3-1,many,TGTGCCAGCAGCCAGTGGGGACTAGGTTCCGGGGCCAACGTCCTGACTTTC,CASSQWGLGSGANVLTF
TRBD2,TRBJ2-1,14,TRBV7-6,few,TGTGCCCGAAGGGTAGCGGGGGAATACAATGAGCAGTTCTTC,CARRVAGEYNEQFF